The clone carrying this TCR beta chain appeared a few times. What it recognizes is unknown. The identical CDR3 is also encoded by other nucleotide sequences in the sample. This specimen belongs to a study of beta chain features in type 1 diabetes. Overall study: There was similarity between patients and healthy donors in age, gender and cell yields.

Since all of the isolated RNA was reverse transcribed, expressed TCRB transcripts were what got sequenced. Data came from immunoSEQ multiplex PCR; TCRdb stores just in-frame clones and leaves some out. The sample lists 600,000 to 700,000 clones; around 12% were seen once. Notes on the study in general: All four CD4+ subsets of Type 1 diabetes patients contained TCRB CDR3s that were moderately but significantly shorter. Researchers reported that naive, central memory and Treg TCRB repertoires appeared more similar in patients than in healthy donors. Resolution of whether HLA type affects TCRB rearrangement was not achieved here.

The trim removed 3 bases at V and 2 bases at J, leaving 4 bases unmatched. CDR3 length equals 14 residues. Germline V gene sequence: CDR1 SGHRS, CDR2 YFSETQ. The chain recombines TRBV5-1 with TRBJ2-7, with 8 bases identical to TRBD1. The clonotype was recovered from a man aged 25-45 years with type 1 diabetes. The sequencing sample was made of naive CD4+ T cells from blood. This CDR3 reads CASSSGQETYEQYF. In nucleotides, the CDR3 is TGCGCCAGCAGCTCGGGACAGGAGACCTACGAGCAGTACTTC. Based on the CDR3 plus reference TRBV5-1 and TRBJ2-7, the full variable domain is KAGVTQTPRYLIKTRGQQVTLSCSPISGHRSVSWYQQTPGQGLQFLFEYFSETQRNKGNFPGRFSGRQFSNSRSEMNVSTLELGDSALYLCASSSGQETYEQYFGPGTRLTVT.